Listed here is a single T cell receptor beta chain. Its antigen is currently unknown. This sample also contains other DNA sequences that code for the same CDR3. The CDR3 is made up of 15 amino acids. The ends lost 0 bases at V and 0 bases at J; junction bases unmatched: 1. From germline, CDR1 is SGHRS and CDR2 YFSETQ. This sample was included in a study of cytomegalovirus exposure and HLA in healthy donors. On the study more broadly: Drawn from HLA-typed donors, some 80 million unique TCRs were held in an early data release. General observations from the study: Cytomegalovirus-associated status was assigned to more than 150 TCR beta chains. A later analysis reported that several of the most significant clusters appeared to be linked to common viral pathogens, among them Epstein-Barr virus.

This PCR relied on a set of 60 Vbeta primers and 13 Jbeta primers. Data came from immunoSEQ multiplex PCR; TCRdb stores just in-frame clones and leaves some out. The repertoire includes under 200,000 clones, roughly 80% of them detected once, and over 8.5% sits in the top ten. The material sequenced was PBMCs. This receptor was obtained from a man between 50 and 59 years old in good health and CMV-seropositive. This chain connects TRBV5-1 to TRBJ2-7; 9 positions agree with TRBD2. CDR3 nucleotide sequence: TGCGCCAGCAGCTTGGGTAGCGGGGGCTCCTACGAGCAGTACTTC. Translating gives CASSLGSGGSYEQYF. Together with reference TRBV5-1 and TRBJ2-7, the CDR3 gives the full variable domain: KAGVTQTPRYLIKTRGQQVTLSCSPISGHRSVSWYQQTPGQGLQFLFEYFSETQRNKGNFPGRFSGRQFSNSRSEMNVSTLELGDSALYLCASSLGSGGSYEQYFGPGTRLTVT.